This T cell receptor beta chain was recorded in a study of early T cells in non-severe SARS-CoV-2 infection. Study background: Alpha and beta chains were unpaired, from unsorted whole-blood bulk RNA. Points from the study as a whole: Anti-spike CD8 responses were favored by VDJdb matching, which missed private and CD4 specificities.

V shed 5 bases and J shed 5 bases, with 19 bases lying between them. This CDR3 spans 16 amino acids. The germline V gene encodes CDR1 SGHTA and CDR2 FQGNSA. A word on this clonotype: As yet, its antigen is unknown.

TCRdb re-called the 5' RACE reads with MiXCR, one entry per CDR3 protein. The profile covers tens of thousands of distinct CDR3 sequences, with approximately 17% appearing a single time and 5% to 5.5% taken by the ten largest. The sequence derives from an adult who was a healthcare worker with PCR-confirmed SARS-CoV-2 infection or an uninfected control (not recorded which). This rearrangement joins TRBV7-2 to TRBJ2-1; tentatively, D is TRBD1 (5 bases). The sequences come from whole blood, collected at baseline. The CDR3 protein is CASSTLRDSTNNEQFF. CDR3 DNA sequence: TGTGCCAGCAGCACCCTAAGAGACAGTACCAACAATGAGCAGTTCTTC.